This is a list of T cell receptor beta chains from one sample in a study of blood T cell repertoires in COVID-19. Data came from immunoSEQ multiplex PCR; TCRdb stores just in-frame clones and leaves some out. The sample shows about 240,000 clones, around 80% of them seen only once. The sequenced sample was peripheral blood. The receptors here all came from a woman under 30 with acute or convalescent COVID-19. CDR3s include the opening cysteine and the closing phenylalanine or tryptophan.

>TRBV18
CASSPPGRPETQYF
>TRBV11-2
CASSNVGQGAGSPLHF
>TRBV12-5
CASGLPGQPQHF
>TRBV19
CASSARTSGSDEQYF
>TRBV29-1
CSVDILPGELFF
>TRBV6-2/TRBV6-3
CASSFGQAESRNSPLHF
>TRBV9
CASSVSIAGSYNEQFF
>TRBV2
CASGDRGRDYGYTF
>TRBV9
CASSVTSGSSIYEQFF
>TRBV6-6
CASILDGTFVEKLFF
>TRBV5-1
CASSAGTGDQETQYF
>TRBV6-4
CASSDGENTGELFF
>TRBV30
CAWSVGSSYNSPLHF
>TRBV3-1/TRBV3-2
CASSQGQDHSNQPQHF
>TRBV28
CASSGAGPETQYF
>TRBV27
CASSSRQGPYEQYF
>TRBV12-3/TRBV12-4
CASRGTSGSWQFF
>TRBV7-2
CASSLQNTDTQYF
>TRBV9
CASSLNPGQEKMNTEAFF
>TRBV19
CASSIGASSPLYEQYF
>TRBV7-2
CASSLGPDNEQFF
>TRBV6-8
CASSLSPQGWREYVDGSYNEQFF
>TRBV5-1
CASSPREVKFEAFF
>TRBV7-9
CASSLGLAGRNTDTQYF
>TRBV27
CASSLLPLAGGDNEQFF
>TRBV6-2/TRBV6-3
CASSYLGWEGHHNEQFF
>TRBV5-8
CASSYATGPGDTEAFF
>TRBV28
CASSGQGYEQYF
>TRBV7-8
CASSLESSGSRYEQYF
>TRBV11-3
CASSPGLAGDPYEQYF
>TRBV6-2/TRBV6-3
CASSLAMTDTQYF
>TRBV9
CASRVFGKFAIGETGELFF
>TRBV27
CASNPGTDFYEQYF
>TRBV30
CAWGRQETEAFF
>TRBV28
CASSPLGRTEAFF
>TRBV3-1/TRBV3-2
CASSQDAPWTSGEQYF
>TRBV7-9
CASSPDSYQETQYF
>TRBV27
CASTSLAGRNTGELFF
>TRBV28
CASSLYRVDTEAFF
>TRBV5-4
CASSLGGPNEKLFF
>TRBV25-1
CASAGPSQQISYEQYF
>TRBV28
CASSGVNTEAFF
>TRBV5-4
CASSTFLGADNSPLHF
>TRBV6-5
CASSYRGETQYF
>TRBV14
CASSRNSGRASYEQYF
>TRBV13
CASNGRQGRTYNEQFF